A single TCR beta chain is shown here with its context. Looked up from germline, CDR1 is MGHRA and CDR2 is YSYEKL. Trimming took 1 base from V and 7 from J; bases not matched to a gene: 12. This CDR3 is 16 amino acids long. The sample is drawn from a study of PD-L1 blockade in urothelial cancer. Background on the study: About 90% of the roughly 30 patients comprised males who had bladder-origin urothelial cancer. Blood was analyzed 3 weeks (second dose) and 6 weeks after treatment start. Median blood clonality was roughly 0.072, with 86,000 or so unique TCRs.

Time point given: pretreatment peripheral blood. PCRs were each spiked with synthetic TCR analog templates. Profiling relied on immunoSEQ multiplex PCR, and the TCRdb table lists in-frame clones only, not all of them. The data contain 98,000 or so clones, roughly 89% of them seen just once; the ten biggest clones take up 1.6%. The sequenced sample was PBMCs, obtained around atezolizumab (anti-PD-L1) treatment. The TCR originated in a man aged 55 to 70 with urothelial cancer. V gene TRBV4-1 combines with J gene TRBJ1-2, with TRBD1 matching over 7 bases. The DNA of the CDR3 is TGCGCCAGCAGCCAAGGGCCGACAGGGTTTTTATCTGGCTACACCTTC. Encoded protein: CASSQGPTGFLSGYTF.